The entry below gives a single T cell receptor (beta chain) sequence along with its context. The sample is drawn from a study of blood T cell repertoires in COVID-19. Overall study context: The United States, Italy and Spain provided the acute and convalescent COVID-19 samples. Sources were T cells, B-cell-depleted T cells, or PBMCs; the material itself was cDNA or gDNA.

In the source study's methods: Amplification of reference gene primers provided the estimated nucleated cell counts. Method: immunoSEQ multiplex PCR; TCRdb's copy keeps in-frame clones and lacks some. The V and J calls and clone size are taken from that table; D and trimming were inferred from the DNA. The sample records 250,000 to 350,000 clones, more than 65% being singletons. What was sequenced was peripheral blood. This TCR came from a person aged 65 to 85 with COVID-19, enrolled during active disease.

This chain's CDR3 is CASSLKSGEQFF. Here the CDR3 DNA reads TGTGCCAGCAGCTTAAAGTCGGGTGAGCAGTTCTTC. The chain employs TRBV7-2 and TRBJ2-1; D unclear. The CDR3 consists of 12 residues. Germline values: CDR1 SGHTA, CDR2 FQGNSA. Trimming took 2 bases from V and 9 from J, leaving 8 bases between them. Full variable domain (missing parts from reference TRBV7-2 and TRBJ2-1): GAGVSQSPSNKVTEKGKDVELRCDPISGHTALYWYRQSLGQGLEFLIYFQGNSAPDKSGLPSDRFSAERTGGSVSTLTIQRTQQEDSAVYLCASSLKSGEQFFGPGTRLTVL.